The 23 T cell receptor beta chains given below trace back to one sample, sequenced in a study of blood T cells in healthy people across ages. Then a second PCR, running roughly 7 to 11 cycles, was carried out with a sample-barcoded 5' primer and a J-beta primer mix. Via MiXCR, TCRdb re-called the 5' RACE reads, giving one row per CDR3 protein. The sample lists over 300,000 distinct CDR3 sequences, approximately 47% seen once, with 45% to 55% in the top ten. The sequencing input was blood. These receptor sequences come from a man aged 55 to 69 in good health.

The chain employs TRBV27 and TRBJ1-2; D gene ambiguous. This CDR3 comprises 15 residues. CDR1 is MNHEY, CDR2 SMNVEV, per germline (reference sequence). The V end was cut by 4 bases, the J end by 2 bases, with 14 bases between. The CDR3 spells CASSSATSENYGYTF. In nucleotides, the CDR3 is TGTGCCAGCAGTTCCGCAACTAGCGAAAACTATGGCTACACCTTC.

This chain uses TRBV7-9 with TRBJ2-2, with TRBD1 identical over 7 bases. This CDR3 spans 16 amino acids. Trimming took 7 bases from V and 2 from J; bases not matched to a gene: 10. CDR1 SEHNR and CDR2 FQNEAQ come from the germline V gene (reference sequence). Here the CDR3 DNA reads TGTGCCAGCAACCGCCGCCGGGACAGCAACACCGGGGAGCTGTTTTTT. Amino acids: CASNRRRDSNTGELFF. Looking up the rest from reference TRBV7-9 and TRBJ2-2 gives the full variable domain: DTGVSQNPRHKITKRGQNVTFRCDPISEHNRLYWYRQTLGQGPEFLTYFQNEAQLEKSRLLSDRFSAERPKGSFSTLEIQRTEQGDSAMYLCASNRRRDSNTGELFFGEGSRLTVL.

This clonotype was seen many times. This chain links TRBV10-3 with TRBJ2-7, with D tentatively TRBD2 (7 bases). The V end was cut by 6 bases, the J end by 2 bases, with 11 bases between. This CDR3 comprises 13 residues. The germline gives CDR1 ENHRY, CDR2 SYGVKD. This CDR3 is CAIRNGGPYEQYF. In nucleotides, the CDR3 is TGTGCCATCAGGAACGGGGGGCCCTACGAGCAGTACTTC.

This chain links TRBV5-1 with TRBJ1-2; 9 nucleotides align to TRBD1. The V segment lost 4 bases and the J segment 8 bases; nucleotides outside the gene matches: 15. The CDR3 has 16 residues. CDR1 is SGHRS, CDR2 YFSETQ, per germline. DNA of the CDR3: TGCGCCAGCAGCCTCGTAGCCGGGACAGGGACGGAAGGCTACACCTTC. It translates to CASSLVAGTGTEGYTF. The variable domain in full, with the rest retrieved from reference TRBV5-1 and TRBJ1-2, is KAGVTQTPRYLIKTRGQQVTLSCSPISGHRSVSWYQQTPGQGLQFLFEYFSETQRNKGNFPGRFSGRQFSNSRSEMNVSTLELGDSALYLCASSLVAGTGTEGYTFGSGTRLTVV.

The gene calls are TRBV28 and TRBJ2-7, with TRBD2 matching 12 bases. Germline V gives CDR1 MDHEN, CDR2 SYDVKM. The J segment lost 1 base and the V segment lost 11 bases, leaving 6 bases of the junction unmatched. CDR3 length: 14 residues. The CDR3 DNA is TGTGCCGGGGGGACTAGCGGGCGATCCTACGAGCAGTACTTC. Its protein product is CAGGTSGRSYEQYF.

The chain's CDR3 is CASSVEVGGAGGNLQFF. The CDR3 DNA reads TGTGCCAGCAGCGTAGAGGTTGGGGGAGCGGGGGGTAATTTGCAGTTCTTC. The rearrangement uses TRBV9 and TRBJ2-1, with 9 bases lining up with TRBD2. The V gene end was trimmed by 0 bases and the J gene end by 12 bases; junction bases not matched to a gene: 16. The CDR3 contains 17 residues. CDR1 and CDR2 from the germline V gene are SGDLS and YYNGEE. The whole variable domain, filled in from reference TRBV9 and TRBJ2-1, reads DSGVTQTPKHLITATGQRVTLRCSPRSGDLSVYWYQQSLDQGLQFLIQYYNGEERAKGNILERFSAQQFPDLHSELNLSSLELGDSALYFCASSVEVGGAGGNLQFFGPGTRLTVL.

The chain uses TRBV21-1 and TRBJ2-5; the table calls TRBD1, which could not be checked here. TRBV21-1 is a pseudogene locus. There are 14 residues in the CDR3. In nucleotides, the CDR3 is TGTGCCAGCAGCAAGTGGCCGGGTCAAGAGACCCAGTACTTC. Translation: CASSKWPGQETQYF.

Note on this clonotype: An end of the junction does not agree with germline; a read error may underlie this. The V and J genes are TRBV5-1 and TRBJ2-4; 7 bases map to TRBD2. CDR3 size: 16 residues. In germline, CDR1 is SGHRS, CDR2 YFSETQ. The chain's CDR3 is CASSPGIRLAKNILYF. CDR3 DNA: TGCGCCAGCTCCCCGGGGATACGACTAGCCAAAAACATTCTGTACTTC.

This clonotype turned up a few times. The V call is TRBV7-8, the J call TRBJ2-7, with 11 bases lining up with TRBD2. The CDR3 consists of 16 residues. After removal of 4 bases from V and 3 bases from J, the junction contained 8 bases not matched to a gene. CDR1 is SGHVS, CDR2 FQNEAQ, per germline. CDR3 sequence reads: CASSSGTGTSGYEQYF. The CDR3 nucleotides are TGTGCCAGCAGCTCCGGGACCGGGACTAGCGGCTACGAGCAGTACTTC.

The J gene is TRBJ2-3, the V gene TRBV6-2 or TRBV6-3; D uncertain. From germline, CDR1 is MNHEY and CDR2 SVGEGT. The CDR3 extends over 13 amino acids. Between the trimmed V and J ends, which lost 0 bases and 8 bases, there was a span of 9 bases. The CDR3 region is CASSYSTAATQYF. Here the CDR3 DNA reads TGTGCCAGCAGTTACTCCACGGCAGCTACGCAGTATTTT.

V usage is TRBV6-1 and J usage is TRBJ2-1; 8 nucleotides match TRBD1. Germline values: CDR1 MNHNS, CDR2 SASEGT. The CDR3 runs 17 residues. V shed 2 bases and J 4 bases; nucleotides not matched to a gene: 10. The CDR3 loop is CASSEYPGQAYYNEQFF. The CDR3 DNA is TGTGCCAGCAGTGAATACCCGGGACAGGCCTATTACAATGAGCAGTTCTTC.

This clonotype appeared many times. This rearrangement joins TRBV29-1 to TRBJ2-4; 7 bases are a match to TRBD1. V shed 5 bases, J shed 8 bases, and the junction held 6 bases outside the gene matches. Germline V gives CDR1 SQVTM, CDR2 ANQGSEA. The CDR3 consists of 12 residues. The CDR3 loop is CSVSTGLDIQYF. The CDR3 DNA is TGCAGCGTTTCGACAGGGCTTGACATTCAGTACTTC.

The sample holds a few counts of this clonotype. The chain joins TRBV28 to TRBJ2-4; TRBD1 matches at 7 bases. The CDR3 covers 15 residues. J was trimmed by 3 bases and V by 2 bases; bases with no gene match: 4. The germline V gene encodes CDR1 MDHEN and CDR2 SYDVKM. In DNA, the CDR3 is TGTGCCAGCAGTTTACCCGGGACAGTCAAAAACATTCAGTACTTC. Encoded protein: CASSLPGTVKNIQYF.

The chain joins TRBV6-4 to TRBJ2-1; 8 bases agree with TRBD2. Germline V gives CDR1 MRHNA, CDR2 SNTAGT. Losses at the gene ends were 8 bases for V and 4 bases for J; bases not matched to a gene: 10. The CDR3 sequence is 15 residues long. The CDR3 region has the DNA TGTGCCAGCCAGTTCCAAGCGGGAGAGTACAATGAGCAGTTCTTC. It translates to CASQFQAGEYNEQFF.

This clonotype was found a few times. The gene calls are TRBV20-1 and TRBJ2-3; 8 bases are shared with TRBD2. Germline V gives CDR1 DFQATT, CDR2 SNEGSKA (reference sequence). The CDR3 spans 17 residues. V shed 1 base, J shed 0 bases, and the junction held 9 bases outside the gene matches. CDR3 region: CSARGSGEQTSTDTQYF. The CDR3 region has the DNA TGCAGTGCTAGAGGTAGCGGGGAACAGACTAGCACAGATACGCAGTATTTT.

The chain is built from TRBV20-1 and TRBJ2-5; 12 bases match TRBD2. V trimming: 0 bases; J trimming: 5 bases; junction bases outside the gene matches: 10. The CDR3 loop spans 17 amino acids. In germline, CDR1 is DFQATT, CDR2 SNEGSKA (reference sequence). The chain's CDR3 is CSARDVLAGGLPETQYF. The DNA of the CDR3 is TGCAGTGCTAGAGATGTCCTAGCGGGGGGGCTACCGGAGACCCAGTACTTC.

The V gene is TRBV2, the J gene TRBJ2-7; D unresolved. V was cut by 6 bases and J by 7 bases, with 1 base left in between. The CDR3 length is 8 residues. Per the germline V gene, CDR1 is SNHLY and CDR2 is FYNNEI. Here the CDR3 reads CASREQYF. The CDR3 DNA reads TGTGCCAGCAGGGAGCAGTACTTC.

The chain combines TRBV7-8 with TRBJ2-3; 8 nucleotides agree with TRBD2. From germline, CDR1 is SGHVS and CDR2 FQNEAQ. V lost 5 bases, J lost 1 base, and 11 bases stayed unmatched. The CDR3 length is 17 residues. CDR3 bases: TGTGCCAGCAGCCGAGATTCCGGGACTAGGGGCACAGATACGCAGTATTTT. Protein product: CASSRDSGTRGTDTQYF.

This clonotype was detected many times. The chain recombines TRBV29-1 with TRBJ2-4; TRBD1 matches at 10 bases. CDR1 and CDR2 (germline): SQVTM, ANQGSEA. The CDR3 sequence is 15 residues long. Germline trimming cut 6 bases from V and 7 bases from J; bases unmatched to any gene: 12. CDR3 in DNA: TGCAGCGTCCACGACGGACAGGGGGGTTTCAACATTCAGTACTTC. Its translation is CSVHDGQGGFNIQYF.

This clonotype was detected only a few times. V gene TRBV20-1 combines with J gene TRBJ2-4; weak D call: TRBD2 (5 bases). The germline V gene has CDR1 DFQATT and CDR2 SNEGSKA (reference sequence). The CDR3 has 12 residues. The CDR3 region is CSLGVAKNIQYF. CDR3 nucleotides: TGCAGCCTCGGGGTAGCCAAAAACATTCAGTACTTC.

The sample holds a few counts of this clonotype. V usage is TRBV3-1 and J usage is TRBJ2-1, with TRBD1 matching over 7 bases. Germline loops: CDR1 LGHDT, CDR2 YNNKEL (reference sequence). J gave up 1 base and V 0 bases, and 3 bases lay outside the gene matches. The CDR3 covers 16 residues. CDR3 in amino acids: CASSQDFRGSYNEQFF. The DNA for the CDR3 is TGTGCCAGCAGCCAAGATTTCAGGGGGTCCTACAATGAGCAGTTCTTC.

This clonotype was detected only a few times. The V and J genes are TRBV12-3 or TRBV12-4 and TRBJ2-1; either TRBD1 or TRBD2 may supply D (7 bases each). This CDR3 is built from 15 residues. Trimming took off 5 bases at V and 10 bases at J, with 21 bases between the two ends. This CDR3 is CASSRRNPRGGEQFF. The CDR3 DNA sequence: TGTGCCAGCAGTCGCCGCAACCCCAGGGGGGGGGAGCAGTTCTTC.

This clonotype has ten or more counts. The chain joins TRBV7-3 to TRBJ2-1, with D unclear. V shed 1 base and J shed 5 bases, with 6 bases lying between them. The length of the CDR3 is 13 residues. The germline gives CDR1 SGHTA, CDR2 FQGTGA. CDR3: CASSLNEDNEQFF. The DNA of the CDR3 is TGTGCCAGCAGCTTAAATGAGGACAATGAGCAGTTCTTC.